The rows below give T cell receptor beta chains drawn from one sample of a study of shared clonotypes between healthy human individuals. Profiling relied on immunoSEQ multiplex PCR, and the TCRdb table lists in-frame clones only, not all of them. The table records approximately 440,000 clones, 70% to 80% of them present only once. The source material was PBMCs. These receptors all come from a woman aged 40 to 49 in good health. Some clones in this sample may be carry-over from other donors' samples. Each CDR3 is given with its conserved first and last residue. The order of the fields is V gene, clone size, D gene, CDR3 protein. D genes are given only for firm matches. Not every row has a clone size; where given, it reads once, few, many or a size class.

v_call: TRBV4-1
clone_size: -
d_call: TRBD1
cdr3_aa: CASSPRTGFGETQYF

v_call: TRBV5-6
clone_size: many
d_call: TRBD2
cdr3_aa: CASSLAGRGRAFNEQFF

v_call: TRBV28
clone_size: -
d_call: TRBD2
cdr3_aa: CASSLIGGSGTDTQYF

v_call: TRBV9
clone_size: -
d_call: -
cdr3_aa: CASSVYGGSYNEQFF

v_call: TRBV4-1
clone_size: -
d_call: TRBD1
cdr3_aa: CASSQVTGFNEKLFF

v_call: TRBV9
clone_size: -
d_call: -
cdr3_aa: CASSVGSNQPQHF

v_call: TRBV7-8
clone_size: once
d_call: -
cdr3_aa: CASSLAQGNIQYF

v_call: TRBV30
clone_size: -
d_call: -
cdr3_aa: CALAEVSYNEQFF

v_call: TRBV28
clone_size: many
d_call: -
cdr3_aa: CASTQVGVRTESSYEQYF

v_call: TRBV5-5
clone_size: -
d_call: -
cdr3_aa: CASSLEAIGTKETQYF

v_call: TRBV9
clone_size: -
d_call: TRBD1
cdr3_aa: CASSVTGTGVVYEQFF

v_call: TRBV5-1
clone_size: -
d_call: TRBD2
cdr3_aa: CASSLDGAGAENEQFF

v_call: TRBV30
clone_size: -
d_call: -
cdr3_aa: CAWSPAGNQPQHF

v_call: TRBV5-4
clone_size: few
d_call: TRBD1
cdr3_aa: CASSVGTDEQYF

v_call: TRBV4-3
clone_size: -
d_call: -
cdr3_aa: CASSQDTGRENEKLFF

v_call: TRBV7-9
clone_size: few
d_call: -
cdr3_aa: CASSPPGLNGYTF

v_call: TRBV6-4
clone_size: -
d_call: -
cdr3_aa: CASSDAAGASYGYTF

v_call: TRBV28
clone_size: -
d_call: -
cdr3_aa: CATQKDPRDNYEQYF

v_call: TRBV28
clone_size: -
d_call: TRBD1
cdr3_aa: CASSRQGPLQETQYF

v_call: TRBV19
clone_size: many
d_call: -
cdr3_aa: CASTPQSHGGPAYGYTF

v_call: TRBV27
clone_size: -
d_call: -
cdr3_aa: CASSSTLSNEKLFF

v_call: TRBV18
clone_size: -
d_call: -
cdr3_aa: CASSPMEYSNQPQHF

v_call: TRBV10-3
clone_size: few
d_call: -
cdr3_aa: CAIGNPGFAYGYTF

v_call: TRBV27
clone_size: -
d_call: -
cdr3_aa: CASTPGGAVEKLFF

v_call: TRBV6-1
clone_size: -
d_call: -
cdr3_aa: CASTGRDVGEQYF

v_call: TRBV2
clone_size: -
d_call: -
cdr3_aa: CASSEMEGNGYTF

v_call: TRBV4-3
clone_size: -
d_call: -
cdr3_aa: CASSQEPFNSPLHF

v_call: TRBV30
clone_size: -
d_call: -
cdr3_aa: CAWSVHRQAFF

v_call: TRBV7-3
clone_size: -
d_call: TRBD2
cdr3_aa: CASSLGLAGETQYF

v_call: TRBV14
clone_size: -
d_call: -
cdr3_aa: CASSLNSRPYEQYF

v_call: TRBV29-1
clone_size: many
d_call: TRBD1
cdr3_aa: CSVAFGQGNQPQHF

v_call: TRBV4-2
clone_size: -
d_call: -
cdr3_aa: CASSQELAFSGNTIYF

v_call: TRBV5-5
clone_size: -
d_call: -
cdr3_aa: CASSAGRQNEKLFF

v_call: TRBV15
clone_size: -
d_call: -
cdr3_aa: CATSRGASTSTDTQYF

v_call: TRBV7-8
clone_size: -
d_call: TRBD2
cdr3_aa: CASSQPSGRALETQYF

v_call: TRBV6-5
clone_size: once
d_call: TRBD2
cdr3_aa: CASTEAGGVETQYF

v_call: TRBV7-9
clone_size: -
d_call: -
cdr3_aa: CASSLGEGLYGYTF

v_call: TRBV27
clone_size: -
d_call: -
cdr3_aa: CASSFYLGTSGGGELFF

v_call: TRBV7-6
clone_size: -
d_call: TRBD2
cdr3_aa: CASSPGLAVFYEQYF

v_call: TRBV7-9
clone_size: -
d_call: TRBD2
cdr3_aa: CASSYPLGGGRSQNEQFF

v_call: TRBV7-6
clone_size: -
d_call: -
cdr3_aa: CASSLGRNTEAFF

v_call: TRBV7-2
clone_size: -
d_call: -
cdr3_aa: CASSPRDTGELFF